The 13 T cell receptor beta chains given below trace back to one sample, sequenced in a study of shared clonotypes between healthy human individuals. Here immunoSEQ multiplex PCR was the method, and the copy in TCRdb shows in-frame clones only, minus some. The data contain 2,500,000 or so clones, over 85% of them singletons. The source material was naive CD4+ T cells from PBMCs. Regarding subset: CD45RA+ positively selected. These receptors were taken from a man between 18 and 29 years old in good health. Some clones in this sample may be carry-over from other donors' samples.

This chain uses TRBV5-1 with TRBJ2-1; TRBD2 matches at 9 bases. Germline-derived CDR1 and CDR2 are SGHRS and YFSETQ. Losses at the gene ends were 6 bases for V and 4 bases for J; bases not matched to a gene: 5. CDR3 length: 14 residues. The CDR3 spells CASKASGEYNEQFF. For the CDR3, the DNA is TGCGCCAGCAAGGCTAGCGGGGAGTACAATGAGCAGTTCTTC. The full variable domain, rest sourced from reference TRBV5-1 and TRBJ2-1, is KAGVTQTPRYLIKTRGQQVTLSCSPISGHRSVSWYQQTPGQGLQFLFEYFSETQRNKGNFPGRFSGRQFSNSRSEMNVSTLELGDSALYLCASKASGEYNEQFFGPGTRLTVL.

This chain joins TRBV28 and TRBJ1-1; 9 nucleotides match TRBD1. The germline CDR1 and CDR2 sequences are MDHEN and SYDVKM. The CDR3 is 16 residues long. V lost 5 bases and J lost 5; bases outside the gene matches: 12. The CDR3 nucleotides read TGTGCCAGCAGTACTCCGTCCGGGACAGGGAGGACTGAAGCTTTCTTT. Protein sequence: CASSTPSGTGRTEAFF.

This clone appeared a single time. J is TRBJ2-2 and V is TRBV7-2, with 8 positions matching TRBD2. The CDR3 has 16 residues. V dropped 5 bases and J dropped 3; count of bases not matched to a gene: 8. CDR1 and CDR2 (germline): SGHTA, FQGNSA. The CDR3: CASSLGSGSYTGELFF. CDR3 bases: TGTGCCAGCAGCCTGGGGAGCGGGAGTTACACCGGGGAGCTGTTTTTT.

The genes are TRBV7-2 and TRBJ2-5; 11 bases are shared with TRBD2. With V trimmed by 5 bases and J by 1 base, 3 bases remained unmatched. Per the germline V gene, CDR1 is SGHTA and CDR2 is FQGNSA. The CDR3 contains 15 residues. CDR3 in DNA: TGTGCCAGCAGCCACACTAGCGGGAGCCAAGAGACCCAGTACTTC. Translation gives CASSHTSGSQETQYF. The full variable domain, rest sourced from reference TRBV7-2 and TRBJ2-5, is GAGVSQSPSNKVTEKGKDVELRCDPISGHTALYWYRQSLGQGLEFLIYFQGNSAPDKSGLPSDRFSAERTGGSVSTLTIQRTQQEDSAVYLCASSHTSGSQETQYFGPGTRLLVL.

V and J are TRBV19 and TRBJ2-1; no clear D gene. Per germline, CDR1 LNHDA and CDR2 SQIVND (reference sequence). Trimming removed 8 bases from V and 9 bases from J, with 23 bases in between. This CDR3 has 15 amino acids. The CDR3 sequence is CASRVSESSSGEQFF. Written as DNA, the CDR3 is TGTGCCAGTCGCGTTAGTGAGAGTTCTTCGGGTGAGCAGTTCTTC.

The chain links TRBV7-3 to TRBJ1-1; 7 bases fit TRBD1. V was pared by 5 bases and J by 0 bases, with 18 bases of the junction left unmatched. Germline values: CDR1 SGHTA, CDR2 FQGTGA. The CDR3 runs to 19 residues. CDR3 sequence: CASSKKVGTATTLNTEAFF. CDR3 sequence (DNA): TGTGCCAGCAGCAAAAAGGTCGGGACAGCGACTACCCTGAACACTGAAGCTTTCTTT.

This clone was recorded once. The chain combines TRBV27 with TRBJ2-6; tentatively, D is TRBD2 (6 bases). This CDR3 contains 18 residues. CDR1 MNHEY and CDR2 SMNVEV come from the germline V gene (reference sequence). Trimming removed 3 bases from V and 1 base from J, with 16 bases in between. The CDR3 DNA sequence: TGTGCCAGCAGTTTTGGCGGACGGAGGGCTTCTGGGGCCAACGTCCTGACTTTC. Translated: CASSFGGRRASGANVLTF.

The chain joins TRBV6-1 to TRBJ2-3; D gene ambiguous. This CDR3 contains 12 residues. Looked up from germline, CDR1 is MNHNS and CDR2 is SASEGT. V gave up 11 bases and J gave up 0 bases, with 9 bases separating them. The CDR3 loop is CAFSDSTDTQYF. CDR3 bases: TGTGCCTTCTCAGATAGCACAGATACGCAGTATTTT.

CDR3 in amino acids: CASSGLTDEQFF. CDR3 nucleotides: TGTGCCAGCAGTGGATTAACAGATGAGCAGTTCTTC. This chain joins TRBV2 and TRBJ2-1; D gene unclear. The germline CDR1 and CDR2 sequences are SNHLY and FYNNEI. This CDR3 region has 12 residues. Trimming shortened V by 4 bases and J by 8 bases, and 9 bases separated the two germline ends.

This chain uses TRBV9 with TRBJ2-5; D tentatively fits TRBD1 or TRBD2 (6 bases each). CDR1 is SGDLS, CDR2 YYNGEE, per germline. The CDR3 runs to 17 residues. Trimming took 3 bases from V and 7 from J, leaving 25 bases between them. This chain's CDR3 is CASSEGSTGVQGGTQYF. For the CDR3, the DNA is TGTGCCAGCAGCGAGGGGAGTACGGGGGTACAAGGGGGGACCCAGTACTTC.

The chain uses TRBV19 and TRBJ2-2; TRBD1 agrees at 8 bases. CDR3 size: 18 residues. Germline-derived CDR1 and CDR2 are LNHDA and SQIVND (reference sequence). Losses at the gene ends were 6 bases for V and 6 bases for J; bases not matched to a gene: 18. CDR3 protein: CASSSPRDRKGSAGELFF. The CDR3 DNA sequence: TGTGCCAGTAGCTCCCCGAGGGACAGGAAAGGATCCGCCGGGGAGCTGTTTTTT.

This chain joins TRBV5-4 and TRBJ2-3; D tentatively reads TRBD1 or TRBD2 (5 bases each). This CDR3 has 15 residues. V was cut by 0 bases and J by 8 bases, with 16 bases left in between. Per germline, CDR1 SGHNT and CDR2 YYREEE (reference sequence). CDR3 DNA: TGTGCCAGCAGCTTGGTGGGGGACGGACTGGTTACGCAGTATTTT. Protein product: CASSLVGDGLVTQYF.

V gene TRBV15 combines with J gene TRBJ2-1; D unresolved. Germline CDR1 LNHNV, CDR2 YYDKDF (reference sequence). This CDR3 spans 14 amino acids. Between the trimmed V and J ends, which lost 5 bases and 0 bases, there was a span of 8 bases. The CDR3 is CATSAFSSYNEQFF. The CDR3 nucleotides read TGTGCCACCAGCGCGTTTAGCTCCTACAATGAGCAGTTCTTC.